This T cell receptor (beta chain) originates from a study of T cells in Graves' hyperthyroidism and ophthalmopathy. At the level of the study: Before treatment of any kind, peripheral blood was taken at initial diagnosis.

Unmatched junction bases numbered 7, after V lost 3 bases and J lost 6 bases. Germline-derived CDR1 and CDR2 are SGDLS and YYNGEE. There are 14 residues in the CDR3. There were TCR beta CDR3 regions amplified from RNA transcripts. The HTBI primer set served for first-round RT-PCR of the TCR CDR3. Using its own MiXCR run on the multiplex PCR reads, TCRdb lists one record per CDR3 protein. Found here are about 360,000 distinct CDR3 sequences, about a sixth of them singletons; the top ten hold about a quarter. This clonotype was picked up a small number of times. The sequencing sample was made of blood. The TCR sequence derives from a woman between 18 and 29 years old with Graves' hyperthyroidism that later progressed to Graves' ophthalmopathy. This chain uses TRBV9 with TRBJ2-3, with 7 bases identical to TRBD2. The CDR3 region is CASSGGGGVDTQYF. The DNA of the CDR3 is TGTGCCAGCAGCGGTGGTGGGGGGGTGGATACGCAGTATTTT.